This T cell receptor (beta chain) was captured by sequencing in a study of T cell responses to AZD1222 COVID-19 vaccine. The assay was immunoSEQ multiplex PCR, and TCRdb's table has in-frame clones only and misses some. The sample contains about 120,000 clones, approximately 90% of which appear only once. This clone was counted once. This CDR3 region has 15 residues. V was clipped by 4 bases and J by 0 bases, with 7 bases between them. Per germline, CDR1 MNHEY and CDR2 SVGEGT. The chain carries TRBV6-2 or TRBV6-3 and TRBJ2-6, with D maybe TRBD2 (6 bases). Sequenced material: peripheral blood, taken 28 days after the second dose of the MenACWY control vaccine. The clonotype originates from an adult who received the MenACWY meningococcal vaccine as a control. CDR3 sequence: CASSLRGSGANVLTF. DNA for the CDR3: TGTGCCAGCAGTTTGCGGGGCTCTGGGGCCAACGTCCTGACTTTC.